This T cell receptor beta chain originates from a study of T-cell memory formation after mild COVID-19. TCRdb independently ran MiXCR on the 5' RACE reads; one entry per CDR3 protein. The sample holds roughly 350,000 distinct CDR3 sequences, 20% to 25% seen once. Study results and limitations: Pre-infection memory carried some responding clones, suggesting that cross-reactive memory joined. Later expanders leaned toward CD4+, whereas clones contracting from day 15 to 85 were balanced CD4/CD8.

This clonotype has just a few counts. Its specificity is unknown. Trimming removed 2 bases from V and 6 bases from J; junction bases left unmatched: 9. This CDR3 comprises 15 residues. Germline V gene lookup returns CDR1 SQVTM and CDR2 ANQGSEA. The rearrangement joins TRBV29-1 to TRBJ2-2, with 7 nucleotides matching TRBD2. The sequenced sample was PBMCs or a T cell subset sorted from them (not recorded which). The TCR was taken from an adult woman who had mild COVID-19 (a few samples of this study predate the infection). Cell type and time point are not known. The CDR3 loop is CSVELAVATPGELFF. The CDR3 coding sequence is TGCAGCGTTGAACTAGCGGTTGCTACCCCCGGGGAGCTGTTTTTT.